Included here is one T cell receptor (beta chain) sequence, with context. The record originates from a study of blood T cell repertoires in COVID-19. Study as a whole: PBMCs, B-cell-depleted T cells, or T cells were the source of the cDNA or gDNA that made up the material.

Produced via immunoSEQ multiplex PCR; TCRdb's table is partial and in-frame only. The sample contains about 140,000 clones, 88% of which appear only once. The J segment lost 2 bases and the V segment lost 7 bases, leaving 5 bases of the junction unmatched. Looked up from germline, CDR1 is SNHLY and CDR2 is FYNNEI. The CDR3 runs 13 residues. The clonotype comes from a man in his forties or fifties with active or convalescent COVID-19. Sequences were obtained from peripheral blood. V usage is TRBV2 and J usage is TRBJ2-7; the match to TRBD1 covers 7 bases. CDR3 bases: TGTGCCAGCAAGGGACAGCTTGCCTACGAGCAGTACTTC. Its translation is CASKGQLAYEQYF.